The 14 T cell receptor beta chains below were found in one sample sequenced in a study of blood T cell repertoires in COVID-19. Assay: immunoSEQ multiplex PCR; the TCRdb copy retains only in-frame clones and omits some. The sample gives about 88,000 clones, around nine tenths of which show up once; just under 3% is in the top ten. Material for sequencing was peripheral blood. These receptors were obtained from an elderly woman with acute or convalescent COVID-19.

The genes are TRBV6-6 and TRBJ1-2; 10 bases map to TRBD1. With V trimmed by 6 bases and J by 3 bases, 4 bases remained unmatched. The CDR3 spans 14 residues. Germline V gives CDR1 MNHNY, CDR2 SVGAGI (reference sequence). CDR3 residues: CASSLGQGDYGYTF. The CDR3 region has the DNA TGTGCCAGCAGCCTTGGACAGGGGGACTATGGCTACACCTTC.

This clone was picked up a small number of times. The chain joins TRBV6-5 to TRBJ2-7; weak D call: TRBD2 (7 bases). The CDR3 is 14 amino acids. V dropped 4 bases and J dropped 2 bases, with 12 bases sitting between them. Germline CDR1 MNHEY, CDR2 SVGAGI. CDR3 region: CASSSLGGAYEQYF. The CDR3 region has the DNA TGTGCCAGCAGTTCCCTAGGGGGGGCCTACGAGCAGTACTTC.

V usage is TRBV2 and J usage is TRBJ2-1, with no clear D. Between the trimmed V and J ends, which lost 1 base and 1 base, there was a span of 8 bases. Germline V lookup: CDR1 SNHLY, CDR2 FYNNEI. CDR3 length: 15 amino acids. In DNA form, the CDR3 reads TGTGCCAGCAGTGAAGGGCAGGTTTCCTACAATGAGCAGTTCTTC. As protein: CASSEGQVSYNEQFF.

The CDR3 DNA follows: TGTGCCAGCAGCTTAAGGGACAGTAGCACAGATACGCAGTATTTT. Protein sequence: CASSLRDSSTDTQYF. The J gene is TRBJ2-3, the V gene TRBV7-6, with TRBD1 matching 7 bases. CDR3 length equals 15 residues. The germline CDR1 and CDR2 sequences are SGHVS and FNYEAQ. J was trimmed by 0 bases and V by 2 bases; bases with no gene match: 2.

The rearrangement links TRBV7-2 to TRBJ2-3; D gene ambiguous. CDR1 and CDR2 (germline): SGHTA, FQGNSA. The CDR3 has 13 residues. V lost 4 bases, J lost 2 bases, and 7 bases lay in between. CDR3: CASSYRYTDTQYF. CDR3 in DNA: TGTGCCAGCAGCTACCGCTACACAGATACGCAGTATTTT.

This clone has just one count. The chain combines TRBV5-1 with TRBJ2-5; weak D call: TRBD2 (6 bases). The V end was cut by 4 bases, the J end by 1 base, with 11 bases between. Looked up from germline, CDR1 is SGHRS and CDR2 is YFSETQ. The length of the CDR3 is 14 residues. The CDR3 reads CASSPTRAQETQYF. The DNA of the CDR3 is TGCGCCAGCAGCCCGACTAGGGCCCAAGAGACCCAGTACTTC.

The chain carries TRBV3-1 (or the pseudogene TRBV3-2) and TRBJ1-2; weak D call: TRBD1 (5 bases). The CDR3 is 15 amino acids. With 1 base removed from V and 3 bases from J, the gap between germline ends came to 12 bases. The germline gives CDR1 LGHDT, CDR2 YNNKEL (reference sequence). The CDR3 sequence is CASSQVPGGYYGYTF. The CDR3 DNA reads TGTGCCAGCAGCCAAGTTCCCGGGGGGTACTATGGCTACACCTTC.

The chain links TRBV15 to TRBJ2-5; tentative D call: TRBD2 (6 bases). The CDR3 is 13 amino acids. Looked up from germline, CDR1 is LNHNV and CDR2 is YYDKDF (reference sequence). Trimming removed 5 bases at V and 4 bases at J, with 11 bases between. CDR3 loop: CATSGGSGETQYF. CDR3 nucleotide sequence: TGTGCCACCAGCGGGGGGTCCGGAGAGACCCAGTACTTC.

The genes are TRBV7-2 and TRBJ2-3; D is ambiguous. Trimming took 4 bases from V and 0 from J, leaving 5 bases between them. Germline V gene sequence: CDR1 SGHTA, CDR2 FQGNSA. The CDR3 runs to 13 residues. The CDR3 sequence is CASSSFSTDTQYF. The CDR3 coding sequence is TGTGCCAGCAGCTCTTTTAGCACAGATACGCAGTATTTT.

This chain connects TRBV7-2 to TRBJ2-7, with TRBD2 matching over 12 bases. Germline V gives CDR1 SGHTA, CDR2 FQGNSA. With V trimmed by 5 bases and J by 6 bases, 8 bases remained unmatched. The CDR3 is 15 residues long. CDR3 amino acids: CASSPALAGGPEQYF. DNA for the CDR3: TGTGCCAGCAGCCCGGCCCTAGCGGGGGGGCCCGAGCAGTACTTC.

The chain joins TRBV9 to TRBJ2-1, with D perhaps TRBD1 (5 bases). The CDR3 covers 15 residues. V lost 2 bases and J 2 bases, leaving 11 bases between the germline ends. Germline V gives CDR1 SGDLS, CDR2 YYNGEE. CDR3 nucleotide sequence: TGTGCCAGCAGCGTTGACGGACATACCTACAATGAGCAGTTCTTC. Its translation is CASSVDGHTYNEQFF.

This chain joins TRBV12-3 or TRBV12-4 and TRBJ1-2; D is undetermined. Trimming took 5 bases from V and 6 from J, leaving 13 bases between them. The CDR3 runs 13 residues. CDR3 nucleotides: TGTGCCAGCAGTCTGGGAGGGAGACATGGCTACACCTTC. It yields the protein CASSLGGRHGYTF.

This sequence joins TRBV6-2 or TRBV6-3 and TRBJ2-5; the D gene is possibly TRBD1 (6 bases). Germline V gene lookup returns CDR1 MNHEY and CDR2 SVGEGT. The ends were cut back, 6 bases at V and 2 bases at J, with 13 bases in the middle. The CDR3 loop spans 14 amino acids. The CDR3 DNA sequence: TGTGCCAGCAGCTATGGACAGATACAAGAGACCCAGTACTTC. Protein sequence: CASSYGQIQETQYF.

This clone appeared once. The gene calls are TRBV12-3 or TRBV12-4 and TRBJ2-3; tentative D call: TRBD2 (6 bases). V was shortened by 4 bases and J by 6 bases, with 11 bases between the two germline ends. This CDR3 contains 13 residues. The CDR3 nucleotides read TGTGCCAGCAGTTCGGAGGGGTTTGATACGCAGTATTTT. Translated, it gives CASSSEGFDTQYF.